The sample holds a few counts of the clone carrying this T cell receptor (beta chain). The antigen remains undetermined. The data were obtained in a study of cytomegalovirus exposure and HLA in healthy donors. General study findings and limits: According to reports, the classifier identified cytomegalovirus status with high specificity and sensitivity. A list of approximately 150 TCR beta chains associated with cytomegalovirus was given.

Germline CDR1 is MDHEN and CDR2 is SYDVKM. V gave up 10 bases and J gave up 8 bases, with 14 bases separating them. CDR3 length: 11 amino acids. TCRdb keeps only in-frame clones here, not all; method: immunoSEQ multiplex PCR. The repertoire holds roughly 50,000 clones, roughly nine tenths seen once, with around 9.2% in the top ten. The chain combines TRBV28 with TRBJ1-2, with D perhaps matching TRBD1 (6 bases). Sequenced input: PBMCs. The clonotype comes from a woman between 18 and 30 years old in good health and CMV-seropositive. The DNA for the CDR3 is TGTGCCAACCCAGACAGGTCGGGCTACACCTTC. Its translation: CANPDRSGYTF.